The 29 T cell receptor beta chains below come from one sample, sequenced in a study of cytomegalovirus exposure and HLA in healthy donors. Generated by immunoSEQ multiplex PCR, the TCRdb table keeps only in-frame clones and is missing some. Here the sample spans roughly 150,000 clones, about 88% being singletons. The source material was PBMCs. The receptor source for this set is a man aged 18 to 30 in good health and CMV-seronegative.

The rearrangement joins TRBV4-1 to TRBJ2-1; D uncertain. Looked up from germline, CDR1 is MGHRA and CDR2 is YSYEKL. CDR3 size: 16 residues. Deletions cut 1 base from V and 10 bases from J, with 20 bases between. The CDR3 spells CASSQGYAGGPIEQFF. CDR3 nucleotide sequence: TGCGCCAGCAGCCAAGGATATGCAGGTGGTCCAATCGAGCAGTTCTTC.

This clone occurred once. The chain recombines TRBV10-3 with TRBJ2-1; TRBD2 agrees at 8 bases. Germline V gives CDR1 ENHRY, CDR2 SYGVKD. V lost 8 bases and J lost 5; bases outside the gene matches: 11. This CDR3 has 15 amino acids. CDR3 amino acids: CAIRGLAGGDNEQFF. CDR3 in DNA: TGTGCCATCCGGGGTTTGGCGGGGGGCGACAATGAGCAGTTCTTC.

The chain carries TRBV6-5 and TRBJ1-3; no clear D gene. This CDR3 has 16 amino acids. The germline V and J ends were trimmed by 0 bases and 0 bases, with 9 bases remaining between them. CDR1 MNHEY and CDR2 SVGAGI come from the germline V gene. Written as DNA, the CDR3 is TGTGCCAGCAGTTACTCAGACACCCTCTCTGGAAACACCATATATTTT. It codes for CASSYSDTLSGNTIYF.

V gene TRBV7-9 combines with J gene TRBJ2-5, with D perhaps matching TRBD2 (5 bases). V was shortened by 2 bases and J by 6 bases, with 10 bases between the two germline ends. Germline values: CDR1 SEHNR, CDR2 FQNEAQ (reference sequence). This CDR3 has 13 amino acids. This CDR3 reads CASSLQLEKTQYF. The CDR3 DNA sequence: TGTGCCAGCAGCTTACAACTAGAAAAGACCCAGTACTTC. Based on the CDR3 plus reference TRBV7-9 and TRBJ2-5, the full variable domain is DTGVSQNPRHKITKRGQNVTFRCDPISEHNRLYWYRQTLGQGPEFLTYFQNEAQLEKSRLLSDRFSAERPKGSFSTLEIQRTEQGDSAMYLCASSLQLEKTQYFGPGTRLLVL.

The chain combines TRBV7-2 with TRBJ2-1; TRBD2 matches at 8 bases. Germline values: CDR1 SGHTA, CDR2 FQGNSA. The CDR3 loop spans 16 amino acids. Unmatched junction bases numbered 5, after V lost 0 bases and J lost 4 bases. CDR3 residues: CASSLAGGLVYNEQFF. DNA of the CDR3: TGTGCCAGCAGCTTAGCGGGGGGACTAGTTTACAATGAGCAGTTCTTC.

The rearrangement joins TRBV6-5 to TRBJ2-1; possibly TRBD2 for D (5 bases). The CDR3 is made up of 15 amino acids. From germline, CDR1 is MNHEY and CDR2 SVGAGI. Trimming pared 6 bases from V and 1 base from J, leaving 13 bases between. DNA for the CDR3: TGTGCCAGCAGACCCCGGGAAGCATCCTACAATGAGCAGTTCTTC. Amino acid sequence: CASRPREASYNEQFF.

This sequence joins TRBV11-2 and TRBJ2-7, with D hard to call. The CDR3 runs to 14 residues. The V gene's germline CDR1 is SGHAT and CDR2 FQNNGV. V was clipped by 6 bases and J by 2 bases, with 14 bases between them. The CDR3 bases are TGTGCCAGCAGACTTAGTACAGCCCCCTACGAGCAGTACTTC. Its protein product is CASRLSTAPYEQYF.

V is TRBV13 and J is TRBJ1-2; D may be TRBD1 (5 bases). CDR1 and CDR2 (germline): PRHDT, FYEKMQ (reference sequence). The CDR3 runs 18 residues. Trimming pared 5 bases from V and 4 bases from J, leaving 26 bases between. Here the CDR3 reads CASSTQLARTGTVYGYTF. CDR3 bases: TGTGCCAGCAGCACCCAACTAGCCCGGACCGGGACGGTCTATGGCTACACCTTC.

The chain carries TRBV28 and TRBJ2-3; D not resolved. The CDR3 consists of 11 residues. CDR1 and CDR2 from the germline V gene are MDHEN and SYDVKM. Trimming removed 5 bases from V and 3 bases from J, with 3 bases in between. As DNA, the CDR3 is TGTGCCAGCAGTCCTACAGATACGCAGTATTTT. This encodes CASSPTDTQYF.

J is TRBJ2-7 and V is TRBV19; 14 bases line up with TRBD2. Germline CDR1 and CDR2: LNHDA and SQIVND (reference sequence). V shed 6 bases and J 5 bases; nucleotides not matched to a gene: 9. This CDR3 spans 16 amino acids. CDR3: CASSLGGTSGSDEQYF. The CDR3 region has the DNA TGTGCCAGTAGCTTGGGAGGGACTAGCGGGAGCGACGAGCAGTACTTC.

The chain recombines TRBV19 with TRBJ1-5; D might be TRBD1 (5 bases). Germline CDR1 is LNHDA and CDR2 is SQIVND (reference sequence). This CDR3 comprises 13 residues. Deletions cut 7 bases from V and 3 bases from J, with 10 bases between. CDR3 sequence: CASIDRFNQPQHF. CDR3 nucleotides: TGTGCCAGTATTGACAGATTCAATCAGCCCCAGCATTTT. Filled out from reference TRBV19 and TRBJ1-5, the complete variable domain reads DGGITQSPKYLFRKEGQNVTLSCEQNLNHDAMYWYRQDPGQGLRLIYYSQIVNDFQKGDIAEGYSVSREKKESFPLTVTSAQKNPTAFYLCASIDRFNQPQHFGDGTRLSIL.

The chain couples TRBV28 to TRBJ2-1; 7 bases agree with TRBD2. Losses at the gene ends were 3 bases for V and 9 bases for J; bases not matched to a gene: 2. Germline V gene sequence: CDR1 MDHEN, CDR2 SYDVKM. This CDR3 region has 12 residues. The CDR3 loop reads CASSLTSLEQFF. The CDR3 region has the DNA TGTGCCAGCAGTTTGACTAGCCTTGAGCAGTTCTTC.

The rearrangement joins TRBV19 to TRBJ1-2; tentative D call: TRBD1 (5 bases). Deletions cut 3 bases from V and 4 bases from J, with 21 bases between. There are 17 residues in the CDR3. In germline, CDR1 is LNHDA, CDR2 SQIVND (reference sequence). The CDR3: CASSIVAGGDVLYGYTF. The DNA for the CDR3 is TGTGCCAGTAGTATTGTGGCCGGGGGGGACGTCCTCTATGGCTACACCTTC.

The V gene is TRBV19, the J gene TRBJ2-7, with a weak D call TRBD1 (6 bases). The CDR3 is 13 amino acids. Trimming stripped 9 bases from V and 3 bases from J, with 15 bases between. The germline CDR1 and CDR2 sequences are LNHDA and SQIVND (reference sequence). The CDR3 DNA reads TGTGCCAGCTCCAGGGGCGAGAGCTACGAGCAGTACGTC. As protein: CASSRGESYEQYV.

The CDR3 DNA follows: TGTGCCAGCAGCTTAGGAGGCCGCCACACAGATACGCAGTATTTT. Its translation is CASSLGGRHTDTQYF. This chain links TRBV7-2 with TRBJ2-3; D is ambiguous. Germline V gene sequence: CDR1 SGHTA, CDR2 FQGNSA. The CDR3 spans 15 residues. V lost 1 base and J 2 bases, leaving 10 bases between the germline ends.

The chain has TRBV19 and TRBJ1-5; maybe TRBD1 (5 bases). CDR3 length equals 14 residues. Trimming took 5 bases from V and 0 from J, leaving 8 bases between them. Germline CDR1 is LNHDA and CDR2 is SQIVND (reference sequence). The CDR3 here is CASSRGNSNQPQHF. CDR3 DNA sequence: TGTGCCAGTAGTCGGGGGAATAGCAATCAGCCCCAGCATTTT.

The chain recombines TRBV9 with TRBJ2-4; possible D gene TRBD2, 6 bases. Germline CDR1 is SGDLS and CDR2 is YYNGEE. Trimming shortened V by 0 bases and J by 0 bases, and 16 bases separated the two germline ends. This CDR3 region has 18 residues. The CDR3 nucleotides read TGTGCCAGCAGCGTAGGGCCTGGGAGGTACTCAGCCAAAAACATTCAGTACTTC. Translation gives CASSVGPGRYSAKNIQYF.

The rearrangement links TRBV27 to TRBJ2-7, with 10 nucleotides matching TRBD2. Per the germline V gene, CDR1 is MNHEY and CDR2 is SMNVEV (reference sequence). CDR3 length: 15 residues. The V segment lost 3 bases and the J segment 1 base; nucleotides outside the gene matches: 3. CDR3 DNA: TGTGCCAGCAGTTTTCTAGCGGGAGTGTCCTACGAGCAGTACTTC. Residues: CASSFLAGVSYEQYF.

The chain joins TRBV5-6 to TRBJ1-1; D is unclear. CDR3 length: 14 residues. The V and J ends lost 2 bases and 1 base respectively, with 9 bases between them. Germline V CDR1 and CDR2: SGHDT, YYEEEE. CDR3 residues: CASSFGGRNTEAFF. In nucleotides, the CDR3 is TGTGCCAGCAGCTTCGGCGGTCGGAACACTGAAGCTTTCTTT.

This clone has a handful of counts. The V call is TRBV15, the J call TRBJ2-1; no clear D. V lost 9 bases, J lost 4 bases, and 16 bases lay in between. The CDR3 sequence is 14 residues long. The germline V gene encodes CDR1 LNHNV and CDR2 YYDKDF (reference sequence). The CDR3 protein is CATHIGPSYNEQFF. CDR3 bases: TGTGCCACTCATATTGGCCCCTCATACAATGAGCAGTTCTTC.

This rearrangement joins TRBV25-1 to TRBJ2-7, with 8 bases lining up with TRBD2. Germline lookup yields CDR1 MGHDK and CDR2 SYGVNS. This CDR3 contains 16 residues. V lost 2 bases, J lost 6 bases, and 12 bases stayed unmatched. Here the CDR3 reads CASSEPTREGHLEQYF. The DNA of the CDR3 is TGTGCCAGCAGTGAACCTACACGGGAGGGCCATCTCGAGCAGTACTTC.

The genes are TRBV27 and TRBJ2-7; D is perhaps TRBD2 (6 bases). Trimming cost V 6 bases and J 7 bases, with 13 bases left between them. The germline V gene encodes CDR1 MNHEY and CDR2 SMNVEV (reference sequence). This CDR3 is built from 12 residues. CDR3 nucleotides: TGTGCCAGCAGGAGCAGTGGGAGGGAGCAGTACTTC. This encodes CASRSSGREQYF.

For this clone: At one end the junction does not follow the germline gene, possibly because of a read error. This chain joins TRBV7-7 and TRBJ1-1, with 8 bases aligning to TRBD1. The V gene's germline CDR1 is SSHAT and CDR2 FNYEAQ (reference sequence). The CDR3 loop spans 13 amino acids. The CDR3 reads CASSQDRDTEAFF. CDR3 coding DNA: TGTGCTAGCAGCCAGGACAGGGACACTGAAGCTTTCTTT.

The gene calls are TRBV14 and TRBJ2-1; the match to TRBD2 covers 13 bases. Germline CDR1 is SGHDN and CDR2 is FVKESK. J was trimmed by 0 bases and V by 5 bases; bases with no gene match: 13. This CDR3 region has 20 residues. This CDR3 reads CASSATSGRASISSYNEQFF. CDR3 DNA sequence: TGTGCCAGCAGCGCTACTAGCGGGAGGGCGTCAATTAGCTCCTACAATGAGCAGTTCTTC.

This chain joins TRBV6-5 and TRBJ1-1; weak D call: TRBD1 (6 bases). The V gene lost 11 bases and the J gene lost 6 bases, with 22 bases spanning the gap. The CDR3 length is 14 residues. Germline V gene data show CDR1 as MNHEY and CDR2 as SVGAGI. CDR3 sequence reads: CAVGATTGRAEAFF. CDR3 sequence (DNA): TGTGCCGTCGGCGCCACTACAGGGAGGGCTGAAGCTTTCTTT.

The rearrangement uses TRBV29-1 and TRBJ1-1, with 7 bases that match TRBD1. Germline CDR1 SQVTM, CDR2 ANQGSEA. This CDR3 has 13 amino acids. Germline trimming cut 6 bases from V and 8 bases from J; bases unmatched to any gene: 12. In DNA form, the CDR3 reads TGCAGCGTACAGGGGAGAAGGTCATGGGAAGCTTTCTTT. This sequence encodes CSVQGRRSWEAFF.

V usage is TRBV29-1 and J usage is TRBJ1-5, with a weak D call TRBD1 (6 bases). Trimming shortened V by 4 bases and J by 5 bases, and 12 bases separated the two germline ends. Germline lookup yields CDR1 SQVTM and CDR2 ANQGSEA. The CDR3 consists of 13 residues. CDR3 bases: TGCAGCGTTGCACAGGGTAAGGATCAGCCCCAGCATTTT. This codes for CSVAQGKDQPQHF.

V and J are TRBV7-2 and TRBJ1-1, with a possible D match to TRBD1 (6 bases). With 4 bases removed from V and 5 bases from J, the gap between germline ends came to 8 bases. CDR1 and CDR2 from the germline V gene are SGHTA and FQGNSA. The CDR3 runs to 12 residues. CDR3 amino acids: CASSSQGTEAFF. The CDR3 DNA reads as TGTGCCAGCAGCTCACAGGGTACTGAAGCTTTCTTT.

V gene TRBV19 combines with J gene TRBJ2-2; D is possibly TRBD1 (6 bases). CDR1 and CDR2 from the germline V gene are LNHDA and SQIVND (reference sequence). CDR3 length equals 16 residues. Trimming took 8 bases from V and 2 from J, leaving 18 bases between them. In nucleotides, the CDR3 is TGTGCCAGTCGCGCCCTCGGACAGCTCAACACCGGGGAGCTGTTTTTT. This gives the protein CASRALGQLNTGELFF.